These 24 T cell receptor beta chains were all obtained from the same sample, sequenced in a study of cytomegalovirus exposure and HLA in healthy donors. The primer mix had 60 Vbeta and 13 Jbeta primers. Some clones are missing from TCRdb's copy, which holds only in-frame ones; the method was immunoSEQ multiplex PCR. The sample includes roughly 130,000 clones, roughly 77% seen only once; the top ten take about 3%. Input material: PBMCs. The receptors derive from a female donor in good health and CMV-seronegative.

The J gene is TRBJ1-2, the V gene TRBV14, with no clear D. From germline, CDR1 is SGHDN and CDR2 FVKESK. V lost 4 bases and J 3 bases, leaving 12 bases between the germline ends. This CDR3 has 14 residues. The DNA of the CDR3 is TGTGCCAGCAGCCCCCGGACTACCTACTATGGCTACACCTTC. Translated, it gives CASSPRTTYYGYTF.

This chain links TRBV6-6 with TRBJ1-2; 8 bases match TRBD1. The V and J ends lost 2 bases and 4 bases, in that order; junction bases with no gene match: 9. Germline assignment: CDR1 MNHNY and CDR2 SVGAGI (reference sequence). This CDR3 comprises 16 residues. The CDR3 DNA follows: TGTGCCAGCAGTTACCCCGGGACAGGAAGAGTCTATGGCTACACCTTC. It specifies CASSYPGTGRVYGYTF.

This clone was counted a single time. The chain combines TRBV5-1 with TRBJ2-2; 9 nucleotides match TRBD2. CDR1 is SGHRS, CDR2 YFSETQ, per germline. CDR3 length: 17 amino acids. V lost 4 bases, J lost 4 bases, and 11 bases stayed unmatched. CDR3 nucleotide sequence: TGCGCCAGCAGCACCGCCACTAGCGGGCCTTCCACCGGGGAGCTGTTTTTT. It yields the protein CASSTATSGPSTGELFF.

This clone was counted a single time. The chain is built from TRBV12-5 and TRBJ2-5; the match to TRBD2 covers 7 bases. With V trimmed by 0 bases and J by 2 bases, 6 bases remained unmatched. The germline gives CDR1 LGHNT, CDR2 FRNRAP. CDR3 length: 16 residues. The CDR3 here is CASGLVSSGAQETQYF. CDR3 bases: TGTGCTAGTGGTTTGGTATCCAGCGGGGCTCAAGAGACCCAGTACTTC.

This chain links TRBV28 with TRBJ1-2; D is perhaps TRBD1 (6 bases). Germline V gene lookup returns CDR1 MDHEN and CDR2 SYDVKM. The CDR3 consists of 12 residues. Trimming took off 4 bases at V and 6 bases at J, with 9 bases between the two ends. The CDR3 DNA reads TGTGCCAGCAGTTATGGGGGCCATGGCTACACCTTC. It specifies CASSYGGHGYTF.

CDR3 DNA sequence: TGCGCCAGCAGCCAAGATGCGCGGGGAACTGAAGCTTTCTTT. Translated: CASSQDARGTEAFF. The chain links TRBV4-1 to TRBJ1-1; D not certain. Trimming took off 0 bases at V and 5 bases at J, with 10 bases between the two ends. CDR3 length: 14 amino acids. Germline V gives CDR1 MGHRA, CDR2 YSYEKL.

This clone was detected only once. The chain couples TRBV11-3 to TRBJ2-3, with D possibly being TRBD2 (6 bases). Per germline, CDR1 SGHNT and CDR2 YENEEA. The CDR3 sequence is 16 residues long. Trimming took 6 bases from V and 2 from J, leaving 18 bases between them. The CDR3: CASSPAAGTHTDTQYF. The CDR3 DNA sequence: TGTGCCAGCAGTCCTGCAGCCGGGACTCACACAGATACGCAGTATTTT.

The chain couples TRBV2 to TRBJ2-7, with no clear D. Between the trimmed V and J ends, which lost 6 bases and 5 bases, there was a span of 17 bases. The CDR3 totals 14 residues. Germline CDR1 reads SNHLY; CDR2 reads FYNNEI. Here the CDR3 reads CASRSSVSVNEQYF. The CDR3 DNA reads TGTGCCAGCAGGTCTTCCGTTTCGGTGAACGAGCAGTACTTC.

The V call is TRBV7-8, the J call TRBJ1-1; D is perhaps TRBD1 (5 bases). The CDR3 sequence is 14 residues long. Trimming took off 5 bases at V and 6 bases at J, with 16 bases between the two ends. CDR1 is SGHVS, CDR2 FQNEAQ, per germline. The CDR3, as DNA: TGTGCCAGCAGCCCGAGTCCAGGGATCGCTGAAGCTTTCTTT. This gives the protein CASSPSPGIAEAFF.

This clone was seen more than once but under ten times. J is TRBJ2-7 and V is TRBV5-5, with D tentatively TRBD1 (5 bases). The CDR3 length is 14 residues. Germline CDR1 and CDR2: SGHKS and YYEKEE (reference sequence). V shed 5 bases and J shed 2 bases, with 14 bases lying between them. The CDR3 spells CASSPGLGPYEQYF. In nucleotides, the CDR3 is TGTGCCAGCAGTCCAGGGTTGGGGCCCTACGAGCAGTACTTC. Complete variable domain (other parts from reference TRBV5-5 and TRBJ2-7): DAGVTQSPTHLIKTRGQQVTLRCSPISGHKSVSWYQQVLGQGPQFIFQYYEKEERGRGNFPDRFSARQFPNYSSELNVNALLLGDSALYLCASSPGLGPYEQYFGPGTRLTVT.

V is TRBV2 and J is TRBJ2-2; D gene ambiguous. Germline V lookup: CDR1 SNHLY, CDR2 FYNNEI. This CDR3 has 15 amino acids. V lost 4 bases and J lost 4, with 13 bases in between. CDR3 protein: CASSGTESVTGELFF. CDR3 in DNA: TGTGCCAGCAGTGGTACGGAGTCGGTCACCGGGGAGCTGTTTTTT.

The rearrangement uses TRBV6-5 and TRBJ2-7; 12 nucleotides align to TRBD2. The V gene's germline CDR1 is MNHEY and CDR2 SVGAGI. After removal of 5 bases from V and 6 bases from J, the junction contained 8 bases not matched to a gene. CDR3 length equals 15 residues. CDR3 protein: CASSPPGLAGREQYF. CDR3 DNA sequence: TGTGCCAGCAGTCCCCCGGGACTAGCGGGCCGCGAGCAGTACTTC.

The chain has TRBV7-2 and TRBJ2-3; 12 bases are a match to TRBD2. CDR3 length: 19 amino acids. The germline V gene encodes CDR1 SGHTA and CDR2 FQGNSA. Trimming removed 2 bases from V and 4 bases from J; junction bases left unmatched: 13. The CDR3: CASSLKTSGRMGWADTQYF. In DNA, the CDR3 is TGTGCCAGCAGCTTAAAGACTAGCGGGAGAATGGGATGGGCAGATACGCAGTATTTT.

The V call is TRBV7-8, the J call TRBJ1-1; D is perhaps TRBD1 (6 bases). CDR3 size: 14 residues. V was cut by 5 bases and J by 9 bases, with 19 bases left in between. The V gene's germline CDR1 is SGHVS and CDR2 FQNEAQ. CDR3 coding DNA: TGTGCCAGCAGCCACACCGACGGACAGCGGAAAGCTTTCTTT. As protein: CASSHTDGQRKAFF.

This clone showed up many times. The chain joins TRBV5-1 to TRBJ2-7; 8 bases match TRBD1. This CDR3 spans 16 amino acids. The V and J ends lost 4 bases and 7 bases, in that order; junction bases with no gene match: 16. The germline gives CDR1 SGHRS, CDR2 YFSETQ. The CDR3 DNA follows: TGCGCCAGCAGCAGGACGCCATTGGACAGGGATACTGAGCAGTACTTC. Amino acids: CASSRTPLDRDTEQYF.

The rearrangement uses TRBV19 and TRBJ2-7, with 10 bases aligning to TRBD1. Per the germline V gene, CDR1 is LNHDA and CDR2 is SQIVND (reference sequence). This CDR3 is built from 15 residues. V dropped 7 bases and J dropped 3; count of bases not matched to a gene: 9. The CDR3 here is CASTGTGDGGYEQYF. The CDR3 DNA follows: TGTGCCAGTACCGGGACAGGGGATGGGGGCTACGAGCAGTACTTC.

The genes are TRBV27 and TRBJ1-4, with TRBD1 as a possible D gene (5 bases). Trimming left V 10 bases short and J 4 bases short, with 19 bases between. This CDR3 is built from 15 residues. Per the germline V gene, CDR1 is MNHEY and CDR2 is SMNVEV (reference sequence). CDR3 protein: CATGHGGAFNEKLFF. In nucleotides, the CDR3 is TGTGCCACCGGCCACGGGGGAGCTTTTAATGAAAAACTGTTTTTT.

This rearrangement joins TRBV28 to TRBJ2-5; tentatively, D is TRBD1 (5 bases). The CDR3 runs to 12 residues. Germline assignment: CDR1 MDHEN and CDR2 SYDVKM. Trimming took off 7 bases at V and 1 base at J, with 7 bases between the two ends. CDR3 sequence reads: CASTDSQETQYF. The CDR3 region has the DNA TGTGCCAGCACCGACAGCCAAGAGACCCAGTACTTC.

The chain combines TRBV7-3 with TRBJ1-1; D not certain. Germline V gene data show CDR1 as SGHTA and CDR2 as FQGTGA. The CDR3 covers 13 residues. Trimming cost V 1 base and J 7 bases, with 10 bases left between them. In nucleotides, the CDR3 is TGTGCCAGCAGCTTAATGAGGCACCTTGAAGCTTTCTTT. Protein product: CASSLMRHLEAFF.

J is TRBJ1-6 and V is TRBV7-2; tentative D call: TRBD1 (6 bases). This CDR3 comprises 14 residues. Trimming stripped 3 bases from V and 9 bases from J, with 12 bases between. The germline V gene has CDR1 SGHTA and CDR2 FQGNSA. The CDR3 DNA follows: TGTGCCAGCAGCTTGGGCAGGGGCGGTTCACCCCTCCACTTT. It yields the protein CASSLGRGGSPLHF.

The genes are TRBV7-8 and TRBJ2-2; a possible D gene is TRBD2 (6 bases). This CDR3 region has 15 residues. Trimming shortened V by 4 bases and J by 2 bases, and 11 bases separated the two germline ends. Germline CDR1 reads SGHVS; CDR2 reads FQNEAQ. The CDR3 loop is CASSSLLANTGELFF. The DNA for the CDR3 is TGTGCCAGCAGCTCGCTACTAGCTAACACCGGGGAGCTGTTTTTT.

The gene calls are TRBV5-1 and TRBJ2-7; D is ambiguous. Trimming removed 5 bases from V and 3 bases from J, with 12 bases in between. This CDR3 has 13 amino acids. The germline CDR1 and CDR2 sequences are SGHRS and YFSETQ. The CDR3 reads CASRYAPIYEQYF. CDR3 bases: TGCGCCAGCAGATACGCGCCAATCTACGAGCAGTACTTC.

The chain links TRBV5-4 to TRBJ2-1, with 12 bases identical to TRBD2. V dropped 4 bases and J dropped 7; count of bases not matched to a gene: 3. The CDR3 is 14 amino acids. The germline V gene encodes CDR1 SGHNT and CDR2 YYREEE (reference sequence). In nucleotides, the CDR3 is TGTGCCAGCAGCCTAGCGGGAGGGCGGAATGAGCAGTTCTTC. It specifies CASSLAGGRNEQFF.

The V gene is TRBV5-1, the J gene TRBJ1-2; weak D call: TRBD1 (5 bases). Trimming removed 0 bases at V and 8 bases at J, with 11 bases between. CDR1 SGHRS and CDR2 YFSETQ come from the germline V gene. The length of the CDR3 is 13 residues. As DNA, the CDR3 is TGCGCCAGCAGCTTGGCAGGGCCCGACGGCTACACCTTC. Protein product: CASSLAGPDGYTF.